Listed here are 15 T cell receptor beta chains from one sample, sequenced in a study of T cells in Graves' hyperthyroidism and ophthalmopathy. Amplified TCR beta CDR3 regions derived from RNA transcripts. When the TCR CDR3 underwent first-round RT-PCR, the HTBI primer set was used. Each CDR3 protein gets one entry after TCRdb re-called the multiplex PCR reads with MiXCR. The sample yields some 200,000 distinct CDR3 sequences, approximately 16% seen once. Sequencing input: blood. The receptors come from a woman in her forties or fifties with Graves' hyperthyroidism.

V is TRBV19 and J is TRBJ2-7, with TRBD1 identical over 10 bases. Germline V CDR1 and CDR2: LNHDA, SQIVND (reference sequence). Losses at the gene ends were 6 bases for V and 2 bases for J; bases not matched to a gene: 7. The CDR3 consists of 15 residues. CDR3 DNA sequence: TGTGCCAGTAGCACGGGACAGGGGATAACCTACGAGCAGTACTTC. It yields the protein CASSTGQGITYEQYF.

The chain combines TRBV29-1 with TRBJ1-1; 8 bases are shared with TRBD1. After removal of 7 bases from V and 7 bases from J, the junction contained 11 bases not matched to a gene. CDR3 length: 13 residues. The germline V gene has CDR1 SQVTM and CDR2 ANQGSEA. The CDR3 sequence is CSASGQGRYEAFF. The CDR3 DNA follows: TGCAGCGCCTCCGGACAGGGCCGTTATGAAGCTTTCTTT.

The sample holds many counts of this clonotype. The J gene is TRBJ1-5, the V gene TRBV11-2; D not resolved. CDR1 SGHAT and CDR2 FQNNGV come from the germline V gene. V was cut by 1 base and J by 3 bases, with 10 bases left in between. The CDR3 runs 15 residues. DNA of the CDR3: TGTGCCAGCAGCTTAGGAGGCCAGTACAATCAGCCCCAGCATTTT. The encoded protein is CASSLGGQYNQPQHF. The whole variable domain, filled in from reference TRBV11-2 and TRBJ1-5, reads EAGVAQSPRYKIIEKRQSVAFWCNPISGHATLYWYQQILGQGPKLLIQFQNNGVVDDSQLPKDRFSAERLKGVDSTLKIQPAKLEDSAVYLCASSLGGQYNQPQHFGDGTRLSIL.

Remarks on this clonotype: One end of the junction fails to match germline, which may point to a read error. This chain joins TRBV9 and TRBJ2-5, with a possible D match to TRBD2 (7 bases). The CDR3 is made up of 15 amino acids. Germline V gives CDR1 SGDLS, CDR2 YYNGEE. The CDR3: CASSVVVGGRETRYF. CDR3 DNA: TGTGCCAGCAGCGTAGTTGTCGGGGGGCGAGAGACCCGGTACTTC.

The CDR3 DNA follows: TGTGCCAGCAGACTAGCCACGGGTTCACCCCTCCACTTT. Translation: CASRLATGSPLHF. The chain combines TRBV3-1 with TRBJ1-6, with D uncertain. V lost 6 bases and J 9 bases, leaving 12 bases between the germline ends. This CDR3 is built from 13 residues. Germline CDR1 reads LGHDT; CDR2 reads YNNKEL (reference sequence).

This clonotype showed up many times. The rearrangement uses TRBV27 and TRBJ2-3; D is possibly TRBD2 (5 bases). In germline, CDR1 is MNHEY, CDR2 SMNVEV (reference sequence). Trimming cost V 7 bases and J 4 bases, with 12 bases left between them. The CDR3 sequence is 13 residues long. The CDR3 sequence: CASTGGGPDTQYF. The CDR3 DNA reads TGTGCCAGCACGGGCGGAGGTCCAGATACGCAGTATTTT.

The chain uses TRBV7-3 and TRBJ1-1, with 7 nucleotides matching TRBD1. The CDR3 is 13 residues long. The ends lost 4 bases at V and 8 bases at J; junction bases unmatched: 7. The germline CDR1 and CDR2 sequences are SGHTA and FQGTGA. The CDR3 DNA follows: TGTGCCAGCAGCTCAGGGGGACGAGCAGAAGCTTTCTTT. Its protein product is CASSSGGRAEAFF.

This clonotype was seen many times. This sequence joins TRBV20-1 and TRBJ2-7, with D unclear. This CDR3 is built from 13 residues. The germline V gene has CDR1 DFQATT and CDR2 SNEGSKA (reference sequence). V was cut by 2 bases and J by 3 bases, with 11 bases left in between. For the CDR3, the DNA is TGCAGTGCTAGATCAGGACCGGACTACGAGCAGTACTTC. Protein product: CSARSGPDYEQYF.

This clonotype was counted only a few times. This chain joins TRBV27 and TRBJ2-3; TRBD1 aligns across 7 bases. Germline CDR1 and CDR2: MNHEY and SMNVEV (reference sequence). The CDR3 covers 16 residues. Unmatched junction bases numbered 7, after V lost 2 bases and J lost 2 bases. This CDR3 is CASSLPGQEFTDTQYF. The CDR3 DNA follows: TGTGCCAGCAGTTTACCAGGACAGGAATTCACAGATACGCAGTATTTT.

This clonotype was detected ten times or more. The V call is TRBV12-3 or TRBV12-4, the J call TRBJ1-5; D is unresolved. Trimming removed 7 bases from V and 0 bases from J, with 4 bases in between. There are 12 residues in the CDR3. The CDR3: CASKFSNQPQHF. DNA for the CDR3: TGTGCCAGCAAGTTTAGCAATCAGCCCCAGCATTTT.

This chain's CDR3 is CATRAPNRELFF. Here the CDR3 DNA reads TGTGCCACCCGGGCCCCTAACAGGGAGCTGTTTTTT. V is TRBV6-1 and J is TRBJ2-2; D gene unclear. Between the trimmed V and J ends, which lost 10 bases and 9 bases, there was a span of 15 bases. Germline V lookup: CDR1 MNHNS, CDR2 SASEGT. The CDR3 is 12 residues long.

The V call is TRBV11-3, the J call TRBJ1-5, with D possibly being TRBD1 (5 bases). V gave up 1 base and J gave up 9 bases, with 10 bases separating them. The germline V gene encodes CDR1 SGHNT and CDR2 YENEEA. CDR3 size: 13 residues. CDR3 sequence reads: CASSLGGSRPQHF. The CDR3 coding sequence is TGTGCCAGCAGCTTAGGGGGGTCCCGGCCCCAGCATTTT.

This clonotype was seen repeatedly, ten times or more. J is TRBJ2-7 and V is TRBV5-5, with D possibly being TRBD2 (5 bases). The CDR3 consists of 13 residues. V was trimmed by 0 bases and J by 3 bases, leaving 7 bases between them. The germline V gene has CDR1 SGHKS and CDR2 YYEKEE (reference sequence). CDR3 sequence: CASSLVRGYEQYF. The CDR3 DNA is TGTGCCAGCAGCTTGGTTCGGGGCTACGAGCAGTACTTC.

This clonotype was observed a few times. The V gene is TRBV12-3 or TRBV12-4, the J gene TRBJ1-1; D might be TRBD1 (5 bases). V was pared by 3 bases and J by 4 bases, with 9 bases between. This CDR3 has 13 amino acids. Here the CDR3 DNA reads TGTGCCAGCAGTTTTGGGGGGGGCACTGAAGCTTTCTTT. This codes for CASSFGGGTEAFF.

This clonotype occurred a few times. Germline is not matched at one junction end, which may reflect a read error. The chain links TRBV6-2 or TRBV6-3 to TRBJ2-2, with 10 nucleotides matching TRBD1. This CDR3 spans 17 amino acids. Germline V gene lookup returns CDR1 MNHEY and CDR2 SVGEGT. The CDR3 is CASSDSRQGADTGELFF. The CDR3, as DNA: TGTGCCAGCAGTGACTCGAGACAGGGGGCGGACACCGGGGAGCTGTTTTTT.